Below are 10 T cell receptor beta chains sequenced from a single sample in a study of blood T cell repertoires in COVID-19. Sequencing used immunoSEQ multiplex PCR; TCRdb keeps in-frame clones, though not all of them. The data show more than 80,000 clones, 72% seen once. Sequencing was performed on peripheral blood. All receptors come from a woman in her sixties in a cohort sampled during active or convalescent COVID-19.

This clone was seen at least ten times. J is TRBJ2-2 and V is TRBV30; 8 positions match TRBD1. The CDR3 extends over 14 amino acids. Looked up from germline, CDR1 is GTSNPN and CDR2 is SVGIG (reference sequence). The ends lost 5 bases at V and 1 base at J; junction bases unmatched: 3. The CDR3, as DNA: TGTGCCTGGGGACAGGGACTGAACACCGGGGAGCTGTTTTTT. It encodes CAWGQGLNTGELFF. Looking up the rest from reference TRBV30 and TRBJ2-2 gives the full variable domain: SQTIHQWPATLVQPVGSPLSLECTVEGTSNPNLYWYRQAAGRGLQLLFYSVGIGQISSEVPQNLSASRPQDRQFILSSKKLLLSDSGFYLCAWGQGLNTGELFFGEGSRLTVL.

This clone was observed a handful of times. J is TRBJ2-3 and V is TRBV5-1; weak D call: TRBD2 (6 bases). Germline V gives CDR1 SGHRS, CDR2 YFSETQ. This CDR3 contains 15 residues. The germline V and J ends were trimmed by 5 bases and 3 bases, with 16 bases remaining between them. The CDR3 loop reads CASRLARATTDTQYF. The CDR3 nucleotides read TGCGCCAGCAGACTAGCCCGCGCGACTACAGATACGCAGTATTTT.

This chain links TRBV19 with TRBJ2-1; D may be TRBD2 (6 bases). The CDR3 contains 15 residues. The V gene lost 5 bases and the J gene lost 4 bases, with 15 bases spanning the gap. CDR1 and CDR2 from the germline V gene are LNHDA and SQIVND (reference sequence). Here the CDR3 DNA reads TGTGCCAGTAGTTCAGGCCAGGGACTTTACAATGAGCAGTTCTTC. Translating it yields CASSSGQGLYNEQFF.

In its sample, this clone was seen many times. The chain couples TRBV7-9 to TRBJ2-7, with TRBD2 identical over 8 bases. Germline V gene sequence: CDR1 SEHNR, CDR2 FQNEAQ (reference sequence). This CDR3 spans 11 amino acids. The V segment lost 8 bases and the J segment 4 bases; nucleotides outside the gene matches: 1. CDR3 nucleotide sequence: TGTGCCAGCGCTAGCGGGTACGAGCAGTACTTC. Translating gives CASASGYEQYF.

The V gene is TRBV2, the J gene TRBJ2-2, with a possible D match to TRBD1 (6 bases). Germline lookup yields CDR1 SNHLY and CDR2 FYNNEI. The CDR3 covers 13 residues. V lost 6 bases and J lost 5, with 10 bases in between. CDR3 nucleotide sequence: TGTGCCAGCAGACAGGGTCGAACCGGGGAGCTGTTTTTT. Its protein product is CASRQGRTGELFF.

This chain links TRBV7-9 with TRBJ1-4, with 8 bases fitting TRBD1. Germline values: CDR1 SEHNR, CDR2 FQNEAQ (reference sequence). This CDR3 spans 12 amino acids. Trimming at V came to 8 bases and at J to 8 bases, leaving 4 bases not matched to a gene. For the CDR3, the DNA is TGTGCCAGCCGACAGGGGTGGGAAAAACTGTTTTTT. Its translation is CASRQGWEKLFF. The complete variable domain, with remaining parts taken from reference TRBV7-9 and TRBJ1-4, reads DTGVSQNPRHKITKRGQNVTFRCDPISEHNRLYWYRQTLGQGPEFLTYFQNEAQLEKSRLLSDRFSAERPKGSFSTLEIQRTEQGDSAMYLCASRQGWEKLFFGSGTQLSVL.

The V gene is TRBV12-3 or TRBV12-4, the J gene TRBJ2-5; D remains unclear. V was trimmed by 6 bases and J by 2 bases, leaving 4 bases between them. The CDR3 runs to 11 residues. The CDR3 is CASSQQETQYF. As DNA, the CDR3 is TGTGCCAGCAGCCAGCAAGAGACCCAGTACTTC.

The chain combines TRBV28 with TRBJ1-1; D is unresolved. Trimming removed 5 bases from V and 0 bases from J, with 13 bases in between. Germline values: CDR1 MDHEN, CDR2 SYDVKM. This CDR3 comprises 15 residues. The CDR3 region is CASSIMSLVNTEAFF. CDR3 bases: TGTGCCAGCAGTATAATGTCTCTAGTGAACACTGAAGCTTTCTTT.

This sequence joins TRBV4-1 and TRBJ2-1; a possible D gene is TRBD2 (7 bases). This CDR3 is built from 18 residues. The germline gives CDR1 MGHRA, CDR2 YSYEKL. V lost 1 base, J lost 6 bases, and 22 bases lay in between. Written as DNA, the CDR3 is TGCGCCAGCAGCCAAGTTGGGGGGGCCAGGGTAGGTATCAATGAGCAGTTCTTC. Translating it yields CASSQVGGARVGINEQFF.

The rearrangement uses TRBV5-1 and TRBJ1-6; tentative D call: TRBD1 (6 bases). Germline values: CDR1 SGHRS, CDR2 YFSETQ. The CDR3 has 15 amino acids. V was pared by 0 bases and J by 3 bases, with 7 bases between. CDR3 sequence reads: CASSLGGGYNSPLHF. The CDR3 DNA reads TGCGCCAGCAGCTTGGGAGGGGGCTATAATTCACCCCTCCACTTT.